These T cell receptor beta chains were read from a single sample in a study of T-cell reconstitution after alpha-beta-depleted transplantation in children. Each CDR3 protein gets one entry after TCRdb re-called the PCR reads with MiXCR. The table shows hundreds of thousands of distinct CDR3 sequences, with over 10% occurring only once. The sample here was PBMCs, mostly from graft donor cells, taken 360 days after TCRalphabeta/CD19-depleted stem cell transplant. The receptors here all came from a male patient younger than 18 who had a stem cell transplant for acute myeloid leukemia, so the T cells may come from the graft donor. Both conserved end residues are part of each CDR3. A D gene is named only where the DNA matches it firmly. The size entry is marked missing in some rows and otherwise reads once, few, many or a size class.

d_call clone_size j_call v_call cdr3_nt cdr3_aa
- few TRBJ2-3 TRBV10-3 TGTGCCATCAGTGAGTCGGCTACCAGCACAGATACGCAGTATTTT CAISESATSTDTQYF
- few TRBJ2-1 TRBV7-9 TGTGCCAGCAGCGGGGGCCACCAGTTCTTC CASSGGHQFF
TRBD2 - TRBJ2-7 TRBV5-1 TGCGCCAGCAGCTCATTGGGACTAGCGGGAAACGAGCAGTACTTC CASSSLGLAGNEQYF
TRBD2 many TRBJ2-2 TRBV20-1 TGCAGTGCTAGCCTAGCGGTTAACACCGGGGAGCTGTTTTTT CSASLAVNTGELFF
- - TRBJ1-2 TRBV30 TGTGCCTGGAGGTCGAGAGACTATGGCTACACCTTC CAWRSRDYGYTF
- - TRBJ1-5 TRBV5-1 TGCGCCAGCAGCTTGTCAGGGGAGCATCAGCCCCAGCATTTT CASSLSGEHQPQHF
- - TRBJ2-6 TRBV5-1 TGCGCCAGCGGTGGCGGACTCACCCCGGGGTCTGGGGCCAACGTCCTGACTTTC CASGGGLTPGSGANVLTF
TRBD2 - TRBJ2-2 TRBV5-4 TGTGCCAGCAGCTCAGGGACTAGCGGGAGGGCCGGGAGGACCGGGGAGCTGTTTTTT CASSSGTSGRAGRTGELFF
- many TRBJ2-1 TRBV11-3 TGTGCCAGCAGCTCGACGACTAACAATGAGCAGTTCTTC CASSSTTNNEQFF
TRBD2 - TRBJ2-3 TRBV7-3 TGTGCCAGCAGCTTAACGGTCCGGGAGGACCCGGATACGCAGTATTTT CASSLTVREDPDTQYF
TRBD2 few TRBJ2-1 TRBV7-2 TGTGCCAGCAGCTTAGAGGTACTAGCGGTTTCCAATGAGCAGTTCTTC CASSLEVLAVSNEQFF
- few TRBJ2-7 TRBV29-1 TGCAGCGTCTCCCCCGGGGGCCCGTCCGAGCAGTACTTC CSVSPGGPSEQYF
- - TRBJ2-6 TRBV4-3 TGCGCCAGCAGCCAAGAGGCCCTATTCTCTGGGGCCAACGTCCTGACTTTC CASSQEALFSGANVLTF
- many TRBJ2-1 TRBV10-3 TGTGCCATCAGTGAGTCTGGGACAAGCAATGAGCAGTTCTTC CAISESGTSNEQFF
- many TRBJ2-2 TRBV28 TGTGCCAGCAGTTTACGTGTGGGGGAGCTGTTTTTT CASSLRVGELFF
- many TRBJ2-7 TRBV20-1 TGCAGTGCTAGAGACCCAGGGCGCGAGCAGTACTTC CSARDPGREQYF
TRBD2 - TRBJ2-2 TRBV28 TGTGCCAGCAGGATAGCGGGAGGTCCCACCGGGGAGCTGTTTTTT CASRIAGGPTGELFF
TRBD2 - TRBJ2-1 TRBV19 TGTGCCACCGACTCTCCAGCGGGAGGGGCGAATGAGCAGTTCTTC CATDSPAGGANEQFF
TRBD2 few TRBJ2-1 TRBV29-1 TGCAGCGCTGGGGGGGTAGCGGGAGTCAATGAGCAGTTCTTC CSAGGVAGVNEQFF
- many TRBJ2-7 TRBV12-3/TRBV12-4 TGTGCCAGCAGCCATCTTTACGAGCAGTACTTC CASSHLYEQYF
- few TRBJ1-1 TRBV5-1 TGCGCCAGCAGCCCGGAGATGGGGGGACCGAACACTGAAGCTTTCTTT CASSPEMGGPNTEAFF
TRBD1 many TRBJ2-1 TRBV12-3/TRBV12-4 TGTGCCAGCAGTTTAGGGACAGGGGCTTACAATGAGCAGTTCTTC CASSLGTGAYNEQFF
TRBD1 few TRBJ1-5 TRBV12-5 TGTGCTAGTGCTGAACAGGGGGATCAGCCCCAGCATTTT CASAEQGDQPQHF
- - TRBJ2-1 TRBV5-1 TGCGCCAGCAGCCCTCTTCGACCGATCGATGAGCAGTTCTTC CASSPLRPIDEQFF
TRBD2 - TRBJ2-3 TRBV6-1 TGTGCCAGCAGTAGCGGGAGCTTTTTAAGCACAGATACGCAGTATTTT CASSSGSFLSTDTQYF
TRBD2 many TRBJ2-7 TRBV7-2 TGTGCCAGCAGCTTAGGATGGGCGGGAGGGCCGGTTGAGCAGTACTTC CASSLGWAGGPVEQYF
TRBD2 - TRBJ2-3 TRBV5-1 TGCGCCAGCAGCTTGGACCTAGGGAGGGCAGATACGCAGTATTTT CASSLDLGRADTQYF
- many TRBJ2-7 TRBV12-3/TRBV12-4 TGTGCCAGCAGTTTATATCCAGTATCCTACGAGCAGTACTTC CASSLYPVSYEQYF
- few TRBJ1-1 TRBV20-1 TGCAGTGCTAGACGTATGGAGAACACTGAAGCTTTCTTT CSARRMENTEAFF
TRBD1 many TRBJ2-1 TRBV12-3/TRBV12-4 TGTGCCAGCAGTCCCCCGGGACAGGTCCACAATGAGCAGTTCTTC CASSPPGQVHNEQFF
- few TRBJ2-5 TRBV27 TGTGCCAGCAGTCCGACTCGAGGGGCTTGGGAGACCCAGTACTTC CASSPTRGAWETQYF
TRBD2 - TRBJ2-1 TRBV12-3/TRBV12-4 TGTGCCAGCAGGTGGGGGGGGAGGGCCAACAATGAGCAGTTCTTC CASRWGGRANNEQFF
- many TRBJ2-3 TRBV10-3 TGTGCCATCAGTGACACCCACACAGATACGCAGTATTTT CAISDTHTDTQYF
TRBD1 - TRBJ2-7 TRBV4-2 TGTGCCAGCAGCCCCCGGACAGGGGGCTGGGAGCAGTACTTC CASSPRTGGWEQYF
- few TRBJ2-3 TRBV18 TGTGCCAGCTCACTTCATACGCAGTATTTT CASSLHTQYF
TRBD2 - TRBJ2-2 TRBV20-1 TGCAGTGCTAGAGTAGCGGGAGGGCCCGGGGAGCTGTTTTTT CSARVAGGPGELFF
TRBD1 many TRBJ1-1 TRBV5-1 TGCGCCACCCAGGGGGACAGGAACACTGAAGCTTTCTTT CATQGDRNTEAFF
- many TRBJ1-1 TRBV7-9 TGTGCCAGCAGCTTAGTAAAAGGGAACACTGAAGCTTTCTTT CASSLVKGNTEAFF
- - TRBJ2-5 TRBV7-9 TGTGCCAGCAGCTTCTCAGTACAAGAGACCCAGTACTTC CASSFSVQETQYF
- - TRBJ2-7 TRBV20-1 TGCAGTGCTAGAGATCGGCTCGGCGGGGGCAAAGACGAGCAGTACTTC CSARDRLGGGKDEQYF
- - TRBJ2-1 TRBV2 TGTGCCAGCAGTGATTCCCTAGCTTGGGACAATGAGCAGTTCTTC CASSDSLAWDNEQFF
- - TRBJ1-5 TRBV28 TGTGCCAGCAGTTTGCGGGTTTATAGCAATCAGCCCCAGCATTTT CASSLRVYSNQPQHF
TRBD1 - TRBJ1-6 TRBV20-1 TGCAGTGCTACAAGAGGTTCTACAGGGGACAGTTCACCCCTCCACTTT CSATRGSTGDSSPLHF
TRBD2 few TRBJ2-1 TRBV4-2 TGTGCCAGCAGCCGAATAGCGGGAGCTATTTCCTACAATGAGCAGTTCTTC CASSRIAGAISYNEQFF
- few TRBJ2-2 TRBV5-4 TGTGCCAGCAGCTCCGAAGGGGCGACCGGGGAGCTGTTTTTT CASSSEGATGELFF
- few TRBJ2-3 TRBV19 TGTGCCAGTCGGAGAGGGGCAGATACGCAGTATTTT CASRRGADTQYF
- - TRBJ2-7 TRBV20-1 TGCAGTGCGAGCCGGCCTCTAGGCCCCTACGAGCAGTACTTC CSASRPLGPYEQYF
- - TRBJ1-2 TRBV7-2 TGTGCCAGCAGCCTCCGGGACATTTCTGTTCCCTATGGCTACACCTTC CASSLRDISVPYGYTF
- many TRBJ2-2 TRBV21-1 TGTGCCAGCAGCTTTACCTGCCCAGGGCACGCGAACACCGGGGAGCTGTTTTTT CASSFTCPGHANTGELFF
TRBD2 - TRBJ2-1 TRBV19 TGTGCCAGTAGTATTTTAGCGGGAGCCATGGTCGAGAAGTTCTTC CASSILAGAMVEKFF
TRBD2 few TRBJ2-1 TRBV20-1 TGCAGTGCTAGAGATCGGCGGGTTGGGCTAGCGGGAAACAATGAGCAGTTCTTC CSARDRRVGLAGNNEQFF
- few TRBJ2-1 TRBV20-1 TGCAGTGCCGGCGAGGGGGAGGGCCTTAATGAGCAGTTCTTC CSAGEGEGLNEQFF
TRBD2 - TRBJ2-1 TRBV5-1 TGCGCCAGCAGCTTTGTAACAGCGGGAGGGAACAATGAGCAGTTCTTC CASSFVTAGGNNEQFF
- - TRBJ1-4 TRBV4-3 TGCGCCAGCAGCCGCCGGGCGTGGGGGGCAACTAATGAAAAACTGTTTTTT CASSRRAWGATNEKLFF
TRBD2 - TRBJ2-1 TRBV5-1 TGCGCCAGCAGCCCCCTGACTAGCGGGAAGAGCAATGAGCAGTTCTTC CASSPLTSGKSNEQFF
TRBD2 many TRBJ2-5 TRBV3-1 TGTGCCAGTTTACCCGGGACTAGAGGCCAAGAGACCCAGTACTTC CASLPGTRGQETQYF
TRBD2 many TRBJ2-5 TRBV12-3/TRBV12-4 TGTGCCAGCAGTTCTAGCGGGAGGACGCGGACCCAGTACTTC CASSSSGRTRTQYF